A single sample is the source of the 21 T cell receptor beta chains below, sequenced in a study of blood T cell repertoires in COVID-19. Only in-frame clones appear in the TCRdb table, and some are missing; sequencing was by immunoSEQ multiplex PCR. Of some 200,000 clones in the sample, 82% were seen once. Sequenced: PBMCs or T cells enriched from blood (not recorded which). The origin of the receptors is a woman in her sixties or seventies with acute COVID-19.

V is TRBV5-8 and J is TRBJ2-1, with TRBD2 identical over 13 bases. Germline CDR1 reads SGHTS; CDR2 reads YDEGEE. V shed 5 bases and J 2 bases; nucleotides not matched to a gene: 13. The CDR3 has 19 amino acids. The DNA of the CDR3 is TGTGCCAGCAGACTACTATGGACTAGCGGGAGCTTGACCTACAATGAGCAGTTCTTC. It yields the protein CASRLLWTSGSLTYNEQFF.

The chain joins TRBV19 to TRBJ1-5; no definite D call. V lost 8 bases, J lost 0 bases, and 8 bases lay in between. Germline V gene data show CDR1 as LNHDA and CDR2 as SQIVND (reference sequence). The CDR3 is made up of 13 amino acids. The chain's CDR3 is CASRGVSNQPQHF. The CDR3 nucleotides read TGTGCCAGTCGGGGAGTTAGCAATCAGCCCCAGCATTTT.

The chain links TRBV5-6 to TRBJ2-3; 11 nucleotides align to TRBD2. The CDR3 totals 15 residues. With V trimmed by 2 bases and J by 6 bases, 5 bases remained unmatched. Germline loops: CDR1 SGHDT, CDR2 YYEEEE. CDR3 in DNA: TGTGCCAGCAGCTTAATAGCGGGAGGGACGGATACGCAGTATTTT. This encodes CASSLIAGGTDTQYF.

This chain's CDR3 is CAWVSRDTAETQYF. The CDR3 region has the DNA TGTGCCTGGGTTTCGAGGGACACGGCAGAGACCCAGTACTTC. The chain links TRBV30 to TRBJ2-5; weak D call: TRBD1 (6 bases). The germline CDR1 and CDR2 sequences are GTSNPN and SVGIG (reference sequence). Trimming pared 5 bases from V and 4 bases from J, leaving 17 bases between. The CDR3 is 14 amino acids.

In its sample, this clone was seen many times. The V gene is TRBV6-5, the J gene TRBJ2-3, with D perhaps TRBD1 (6 bases). CDR1 and CDR2 from the germline V gene are MNHEY and SVGAGI. The V and J ends lost 6 bases and 9 bases respectively, with 22 bases between them. There are 15 residues in the CDR3. CDR3: CASRHRAEPLATQYF. The CDR3 nucleotides read TGTGCCAGCAGACACAGGGCAGAACCCCTAGCCACGCAGTATTTT.

The chain is built from TRBV5-4 and TRBJ2-5, with TRBD2 identical over 7 bases. This CDR3 contains 17 residues. V shed 0 bases, J shed 5 bases, and the junction held 13 bases outside the gene matches. The V gene's germline CDR1 is SGHNT and CDR2 YYREEE (reference sequence). CDR3 bases: TGTGCCAGCAGCTTGGGGCAGAACCCTGGGCGGGGGGAGACCCAGTACTTC. Its translation is CASSLGQNPGRGETQYF.

The V and J genes are TRBV24-1 and TRBJ2-2, with TRBD2 matching 15 bases. Trimming cost V 9 bases and J 5 bases; bases outside gene matches: 9. The CDR3 has 17 amino acids. CDR1 is KGHDR and CDR2 is SFDVKD in the germline V gene. The CDR3 loop reads CATSRTSGRAGTGELFF. Here the CDR3 DNA reads TGTGCCACCTCCCGGACTAGCGGGAGGGCGGGAACCGGGGAGCTGTTTTTT.

The chain combines TRBV6-5 with TRBJ2-2, with unresolved D. Germline assignment: CDR1 MNHEY and CDR2 SVGAGI. Trimming stripped 7 bases from V and 4 bases from J, with 4 bases between. This CDR3 has 11 residues. The CDR3 DNA follows: TGTGCCAGCACCCTCACCGGGGAGCTGTTTTTT. Translated: CASTLTGELFF.

For this clone: The same CDR3 arises from other DNA sequences in this sample as well. This chain's CDR3 is CSAPGNTEAFF. The CDR3 region has the DNA TGCAGTGCCCCAGGCAACACTGAAGCTTTCTTT. The J gene is TRBJ1-1, the V gene TRBV20-1; D not certain. Trimming stripped 6 bases from V and 2 bases from J, with 7 bases between. The germline V gene encodes CDR1 DFQATT and CDR2 SNEGSKA (reference sequence). There are 11 residues in the CDR3.

Only one count was recorded for this clone. The chain couples TRBV10-3 to TRBJ1-1; no clear D. V dropped 0 bases and J dropped 7 bases, with 9 bases sitting between them. Germline CDR1 reads ENHRY; CDR2 reads SYGVKD. This CDR3 contains 13 residues. The CDR3 protein is CAISESGGLEAFF. The CDR3 coding sequence is TGTGCCATCAGTGAGTCGGGAGGGCTTGAAGCTTTCTTT.

The J gene is TRBJ2-7, the V gene TRBV3-1 (or the pseudogene TRBV3-2); unclear D gene. This CDR3 is 13 amino acids long. Germline-derived CDR1 and CDR2 are LGHDT and YNNKEL (reference sequence). V was pared by 1 base and J by 5 bases, with 9 bases between. CDR3 sequence reads: CASSQVAVHEQYF. As DNA, the CDR3 is TGTGCCAGCAGCCAAGTTGCGGTACACGAGCAGTACTTC.

J is TRBJ1-2 and V is TRBV30; 7 bases are shared with TRBD1. J was trimmed by 3 bases and V by 3 bases; bases with no gene match: 4. The CDR3 loop spans 13 amino acids. Germline CDR1 and CDR2: GTSNPN and SVGIG (reference sequence). This CDR3 reads CAWSAGTDYGYTF. The CDR3 DNA reads TGTGCCTGGAGCGCCGGGACAGACTATGGCTACACCTTC.

The J gene is TRBJ2-2, the V gene TRBV25-1; TRBD1 agrees at 8 bases. Per the germline V gene, CDR1 is MGHDK and CDR2 is SYGVNS. The CDR3 contains 14 residues. Unmatched junction bases numbered 0, after V lost 3 bases and J lost 3 bases. CDR3 sequence: CASSEDRDTGELFF. In DNA, the CDR3 is TGTGCCAGCAGTGAGGACAGGGACACCGGGGAGCTGTTTTTT.

This clone has at least ten counts. The J gene is TRBJ2-2, the V gene TRBV7-8; 8 bases fit TRBD1. The CDR3 consists of 15 residues. V lost 5 bases, J lost 6 bases, and 8 bases stayed unmatched. Germline V CDR1 and CDR2: SGHVS, FQNEAQ. The CDR3 DNA reads TGTGCCAGCAGCCCAAGGACAGGGAATGCCGGGGAGCTGTTTTTT. Its translation is CASSPRTGNAGELFF.

This chain joins TRBV6-2 or TRBV6-3 and TRBJ1-1, with 9 bases aligning to TRBD1. Trimming took 6 bases from V and 5 from J; bases not matched to a gene: 16. CDR1 and CDR2 from the germline V gene are MNHEY and SVGEGT. The CDR3 has 17 residues. CDR3: CASSPPRDRAGSTEAFF. In DNA form, the CDR3 reads TGTGCCAGCAGCCCGCCCCGGGACAGGGCGGGGAGTACTGAAGCTTTCTTT.

The chain employs TRBV2 and TRBJ2-5, with a tentative D call TRBD2 (6 bases). CDR3 length: 14 residues. V lost 8 bases, J lost 7 bases, and 20 bases lay in between. CDR1 is SNHLY and CDR2 is FYNNEI in the germline V gene. This CDR3 reads CASLPRDRGRTQYF. The CDR3 DNA sequence: TGTGCCAGCTTGCCGCGGGACCGAGGTAGGACCCAGTACTTC.

This clone was observed a single time. The chain recombines TRBV7-6 with TRBJ1-2; D unclear. Germline lookup yields CDR1 SGHVS and CDR2 FNYEAQ. Trimming left V 1 base short and J 2 bases short, with 8 bases between. CDR3 length: 14 amino acids. CDR3 amino acids: CASSLGGGNYGYTF. The CDR3 nucleotides read TGTGCCAGCAGCTTAGGTGGCGGGAACTATGGCTACACCTTC.

V and J are TRBV11-2 and TRBJ2-5; 10 bases are a match to TRBD2. The CDR3 contains 16 residues. With 3 bases clipped from V and 4 bases from J, the junction kept 8 bases outside the gene matches. Germline V gene lookup returns CDR1 SGHAT and CDR2 FQNNGV. Written as DNA, the CDR3 is TGTGCCAGCAGCTTCAACGACCCTAGCGGGGGAGAGACCCAGTACTTC. As protein: CASSFNDPSGGETQYF.

The chain carries TRBV5-1 and TRBJ1-1; D might be TRBD1 (5 bases). This CDR3 spans 15 amino acids. Germline V CDR1 and CDR2: SGHRS, YFSETQ. V dropped 4 bases and J dropped 4 bases, with 17 bases sitting between them. The CDR3 reads CASSKDRGGSTEAFF. The CDR3 bases are TGCGCCAGCAGCAAAGATCGGGGGGGAAGCACTGAAGCTTTCTTT.

This chain connects TRBV6-5 to TRBJ1-1, with TRBD1 as a possible D gene (5 bases). CDR3 size: 13 residues. Deletions cut 5 bases from V and 1 base from J, with 8 bases between. Germline V gene data show CDR1 as MNHEY and CDR2 as SVGAGI. The CDR3 nucleotides read TGTGCCAGCAGTATCCAGGGGAACACTGAAGCTTTCTTT. It codes for CASSIQGNTEAFF.

This chain links TRBV19 with TRBJ1-1; 10 bases agree with TRBD1. The V segment lost 7 bases and the J segment 4 bases; nucleotides outside the gene matches: 9. CDR1 and CDR2 (germline): LNHDA, SQIVND (reference sequence). The CDR3 contains 15 residues. CDR3 amino acids: CASIDKGQGTTEAFF. The CDR3 bases are TGTGCCAGTATAGATAAGGGACAGGGGACCACTGAAGCTTTCTTT. Looking up the rest from reference TRBV19 and TRBJ1-1 gives the full variable domain: DGGITQSPKYLFRKEGQNVTLSCEQNLNHDAMYWYRQDPGQGLRLIYYSQIVNDFQKGDIAEGYSVSREKKESFPLTVTSAQKNPTAFYLCASIDKGQGTTEAFFGQGTRLTVV.